The rows below give T cell receptor beta chains drawn from one sample of a study of cytomegalovirus exposure and HLA in healthy donors. The assay was immunoSEQ multiplex PCR, and TCRdb's table has in-frame clones only and misses some. The sample holds more than 150,000 clones, about 80% seen once. The sequencing input was PBMCs. The receptors stem from a man aged 18 to 29 in good health and CMV-seronegative. Both conserved end residues are part of each CDR3. Fields, in order: J gene, D gene, V gene, clone size, CDR3 DNA, CDR3 protein. D genes are given only for firm matches. Rows give clone size only sometimes, using once, few, many, or a class for an expanded clone.

TRBJ2-7 TRBD2 TRBV7-6 few TGTGCCAGCAGCCGGCCCGGGACTAGCGGGGGGTTTTTATACGAGCAGTACTTC CASSRPGTSGGFLYEQYF
TRBJ2-2 NA TRBV7-9 NA TGTGCCAGCAGCTTAGTGGTAGCCATGCCCAACACCGGGGAGCTGTTTTTT CASSLVVAMPNTGELFF
TRBJ2-5 NA TRBV5-1 once TGCGCCAGCAGTATAGTTGCGGCGGGGGAGACCCAGTACTTC CASSIVAAGETQYF
TRBJ2-7 NA TRBV25-1 NA TGTGCCAGCAGTGCATCAGGGAACGGAGAGCAGTACTTC CASSASGNGEQYF
TRBJ2-7 TRBD1 TRBV7-2 NA TGTGCCAGCAGTCACGGGACAGGGACCTACGAGCAGTACTTC CASSHGTGTYEQYF
TRBJ2-3 NA TRBV9 NA TGTGCCAGCAGCGTAGCACAGGACAGACATACGCAGTATTTT CASSVAQDRHTQYF
TRBJ1-1 NA TRBV6-1 NA TGTGCCAGCAGTGAAGTGATGGTCGGCACTGAAGCTTTCTTT CASSEVMVGTEAFF
TRBJ1-2 TRBD1 TRBV27 NA TGTGCCAGCAGTTTATTGGTGGGACAGGGGGCGGGAGGCTACACCTTC CASSLLVGQGAGGYTF
TRBJ2-1 TRBD2 TRBV2 NA TGTGCCAGCAGGCCCGGGAGGTTATCGAATGAGCAGTTCTTC CASRPGRLSNEQFF
TRBJ1-2 TRBD1 TRBV7-6 NA TGTGCCAGCAGCTTAATGGGACAGGGTGACGACTACACCTTC CASSLMGQGDDYTF
TRBJ2-7 TRBD2 TRBV7-6 NA TGTGCCAGCAGCGTAACTAGCGGGAGCGGTTCCTACGAGCAGTACTTC CASSVTSGSGSYEQYF
TRBJ1-2 TRBD1 TRBV7-9 NA TGTGCCAGCAGCTTAGCGGGACAGGTGTACTATGGCTACACCTTC CASSLAGQVYYGYTF
TRBJ2-1 TRBD1 TRBV7-9 NA TGTGCCAGCAGCTTAGGGTCAGGGGGCTACAATGAGCAGTTCTTC CASSLGSGGYNEQFF
TRBJ2-5 NA TRBV6-5 NA TGTGCCAGTGATAACCCAGGGGAAGGGGAGACCCAGTACTTC CASDNPGEGETQYF
TRBJ2-7 TRBD1 TRBV6-5 NA TGTGCCAGCAGTTGGGACAGGGGGTTCGAGCAGTACTTC CASSWDRGFEQYF
TRBJ2-1 TRBD2 TRBV4-3 NA TGCGCCAGCAGCCAAGCGCTAGCGGCTTACAATGAGCAGTTCTTC CASSQALAAYNEQFF
TRBJ2-3 TRBD1 TRBV14 NA TGTGCCAGCAGCCGACAGGGGGCTCTTCGCACAGATACGCAGTATTTT CASSRQGALRTDTQYF
TRBJ2-2 NA TRBV7-2 NA TGTGCCAGCAGCTTAAATTTCCGGGTGGACGGGGAGCTGTTTTTT CASSLNFRVDGELFF
TRBJ1-2 NA TRBV12-5 NA TGTGCTAGTGGCCCAGGGGATTCAGGTGGCTACACCTTC CASGPGDSGGYTF
TRBJ2-7 NA TRBV2 NA TGTGCCAGCACGAGGTACGAGCAGTACTTC CASTRYEQYF
TRBJ2-1 TRBD1 TRBV7-9 NA TGTGCCAGCAGCTTACCTTGGACAGGGGACTACAATGAGCAGTTCTTC CASSLPWTGDYNEQFF
TRBJ2-1 NA TRBV7-8 NA TGTGCCAGCAGCTTAGGAACTGGTACCTACAATGAGCAGTTCTTC CASSLGTGTYNEQFF
TRBJ1-4 NA TRBV6-1 NA TGTGCCAGCAGCCTAAGGGGAACTAATGAAAAACTGTTTTTT CASSLRGTNEKLFF
TRBJ2-7 NA TRBV14 few TGTGCCAGCAGCCAAGATCGGGGATACGAGCAGTACTTC CASSQDRGYEQYF
TRBJ2-5 TRBD1 TRBV5-4 once TGTGCCAGCAGCTCGACAGGGGGAGGTGAGACCCAGTACTTC CASSSTGGGETQYF
TRBJ2-5 NA TRBV6-5 NA TGTGCCAGCAGTTACGGGAGCGTTTTTGAGACCCAGTACTTC CASSYGSVFETQYF